A selection of T cell receptor beta chains follows, all from one sample in a study of blood T cell repertoires in COVID-19. The repertoire was sequenced with immunoSEQ multiplex PCR; TCRdb's copy has only in-frame clones and lacks some. This sample has about 180,000 clones; around 85% occur once, and the top ten carry about 9.4%. Sequencing was done on a sample of peripheral blood. Every receptor here comes from a woman of 80 years or more with acute or convalescent COVID-19. The CDR3 runs from the conserved cysteine through the conserved F or W. The order of the fields is V gene, J gene, clone size, D gene, CDR3 DNA, CDR3 protein. D genes are given only for firm matches. Expanded clones are given a class, and other clones once, few, many or no size at all.

>TRBV27|TRBJ1-2|.|.
TGTGCCAGCAGCCCTGGTGGGGCTGGCTACACCTTC
CASSPGGAGYTF
>TRBV5-8|TRBJ1-3|.|.
TGTGCCAGCAGCTTGGCCTATTCTTCATCTGGAAACACCATATATTTT
CASSLAYSSSGNTIYF
>TRBV19|TRBJ1-2|.|.
TGTGCCAGTACCGAAGCAAGGGGTCGGTATGGCTACACCTTC
CASTEARGRYGYTF
>TRBV25-1|TRBJ2-1|.|.
TGTGCCAGCAGTGAATTGAGGAGTCGGGTTAATGAGCAGTTCTTC
CASSELRSRVNEQFF
>TRBV2|TRBJ1-1|.|.
TGTGCCAGCAGTGAGCAGGGGAACACTGAAGCTTTCTTT
CASSEQGNTEAFF
>TRBV2|TRBJ2-2|.|TRBD1
TGTGCCAGCAGTGCCGACAGGGTCGACACCGGGGAGCTGTTTTTT
CASSADRVDTGELFF
>TRBV15|TRBJ1-5|.|.
TGTGCCACCAGCAGCCAGGGAAATCAGCCCCAGCATTTT
CATSSQGNQPQHF
>TRBV29-1|TRBJ1-2|.|TRBD1
TGCAGCGTTACGGACAGGGAACTTCTAGGCTACACCTTC
CSVTDRELLGYTF
>TRBV7-3|TRBJ2-1|.|TRBD2
TGTGCCAGCAGCCCCCAGACTAGCTGGGGATACAATGAGCAGTTCTTC
CASSPQTSWGYNEQFF
>TRBV10-3|TRBJ1-3|.|.
TGTGCCATCTCCCAGGCATCCTCTGGAAACACCATATATTTT
CAISQASSGNTIYF
>TRBV3-1/TRBV3-2|TRBJ1-4|.|.
TGTGCCAGCAGCCAAATGAGAGGCAATGAAAAACTGTTTTTT
CASSQMRGNEKLFF
>TRBV18|TRBJ1-1|.|.
TGTGCCAGCTCACCACCACCCGTCCGCAGGGCGGCTGAAGCTTTCTTT
CASSPPPVRRAAEAFF
>TRBV11-3|TRBJ1-1|once|.
TGTGCCAGCAGCTTAGGTGGGGCATTGAGAACTGAAGCTTTCTTT
CASSLGGALRTEAFF
>TRBV2|TRBJ2-5|.|.
TGTGCCAGCAGTGAAGATGAGAGGAGGGAGACCCAGTACTTC
CASSEDERRETQYF
>TRBV6-5|TRBJ2-5|.|TRBD1
TGTGCCAGCAGTCCCGACAGGGGTTCAAGGGAGACCCAGTACTTC
CASSPDRGSRETQYF
>TRBV5-1|TRBJ1-1|.|.
TGCGCCAGCAGAAGAGAAGGGGGCACTGAAGCTTTCTTT
CASRREGGTEAFF
>TRBV7-9|TRBJ1-1|.|.
TGTGCCAGCAGCATGACAGTGAACACTGAAGCTTTCTTT
CASSMTVNTEAFF
>TRBV7-9|TRBJ1-1|.|TRBD1
TGTGCCAGCAGCTCCCGAGGGGGCCAATACACTGAAGCTTTCTTT
CASSSRGGQYTEAFF
>TRBV19|TRBJ2-7|.|.
TGTGCCAGTAGTATAACAGGGATAACACACGAGCAGTACTTC
CASSITGITHEQYF
>TRBV7-9|TRBJ2-5|.|TRBD2
TGTGCCAGCAGCACCCCGACTAGCGGGAGCGCCTACGAAGAGACCCAGTACTTC
CASSTPTSGSAYEETQYF
>TRBV25-1|TRBJ2-7|.|TRBD1
TGTGCCAGCAGTGGATGGGGACAGGGCTATACCTACGAGCAGTACTTC
CASSGWGQGYTYEQYF
>TRBV9|TRBJ2-1|many|.
TGTGCCAGCAGCGTAGGTGGATCGGGAGTCGGCAATGAGCAGTTCTTC
CASSVGGSGVGNEQFF
>TRBV30|TRBJ1-5|.|.
TGTGCCTGGAGTACTGCCCTTAATCAGCCCCAGCATTTT
CAWSTALNQPQHF
>TRBV9|TRBJ2-1|.|.
TGTGCCAGCAGCGTAGCCCAGCGGAGGGGTGATGAGCAGTTCTTC
CASSVAQRRGDEQFF
>TRBV11-3|TRBJ1-6|once|.
TGTGCCAGCAGCTTAGCCGGGAGCAACTCACCCCTCCACTTT
CASSLAGSNSPLHF
>TRBV5-6|TRBJ1-1|once|.
TGTGCCAGCAGCTTGGGAACGGGTAACACTGAAGCTTTCTTT
CASSLGTGNTEAFF
>TRBV9|TRBJ2-7|.|TRBD1
TGTGCCAGCAGCGCACCGGGACAGGGGGGCGAGCAGTACTTC
CASSAPGQGGEQYF
>TRBV6-1|TRBJ1-1|.|.
TGTGCCAGCAGTGAAAGAGTCGGGTCAGCCGAAGCTTTCTTT
CASSERVGSAEAFF
>TRBV4-1|TRBJ2-1|.|.
TGCGCCAGCAGCCTTATGGCCAGCGGGAATGAGCAGTTCTTC
CASSLMASGNEQFF
>TRBV19|TRBJ1-4|.|.
TGTGCCAGTAGTATACCGGCCAGCGCCGCAACTAATGAAAAACTGTTTTTT
CASSIPASAATNEKLFF
>TRBV10-2|TRBJ1-1|.|TRBD1
TGCGCCAGCAGACAGGGGGCCGCCGGGGACACTGAAGCTTTCTTT
CASRQGAAGDTEAFF
>TRBV7-2|TRBJ2-2|.|TRBD2
TGTGCCAGCAGCAAGCTAGCGGGGACGAACACCGGGGAGCTGTTTTTT
CASSKLAGTNTGELFF
>TRBV9|TRBJ2-1|.|TRBD2
TGTGCCAGCAGCCCGATTGGGGGGGACTTATACAATGAGCAGTTCTTC
CASSPIGGDLYNEQFF
>TRBV19|TRBJ1-1|.|TRBD1
TGTGCCAGTAGTATTCGACAGGGGAACACTGAAGCTTTCTTT
CASSIRQGNTEAFF
>TRBV5-1|TRBJ2-3|.|TRBD1
TGCGCCAGCAAAGGACAGGGGGCCGCAGATACGCAGTATTTT
CASKGQGAADTQYF